A single sample gave rise to the 6 T cell receptor beta chains below, sequenced in a study of blood T cell repertoires in COVID-19. This table comes from immunoSEQ multiplex PCR, and its TCRdb copy is limited to in-frame clones, with some not included. Altogether 78,000 or so clones are present, over 80% being singletons, with the ten largest covering about 9%. The sequencing input was peripheral blood. Every receptor here comes from a human donor in a cohort sampled during active COVID-19.

The chain has TRBV24-1 and TRBJ2-1, with TRBD2 identical over 9 bases. V shed 5 bases, J shed 7 bases, and the junction held 14 bases outside the gene matches. CDR3 size: 17 residues. CDR1 and CDR2 (germline): KGHDR, SFDVKD. CDR3 protein: CATSGLRREGLGNEQFF. The CDR3, as DNA: TGTGCCACCAGTGGTCTCAGGCGGGAGGGCCTCGGTAATGAGCAGTTCTTC.

The chain joins TRBV27 to TRBJ2-1; TRBD2 matches at 13 bases. With V trimmed by 5 bases and J by 6 bases, 10 bases remained unmatched. This CDR3 contains 17 residues. CDR1 is MNHEY and CDR2 is SMNVEV in the germline V gene (reference sequence). CDR3 coding DNA: TGTGCCAGCAGTCCTGAACTAGCGGGAGGGCCCCCCAATGAGCAGTTCTTC. Residues: CASSPELAGGPPNEQFF.

The CDR3 nucleotides are TGCGCCAGCAGCTTGATTGACTCGCGAAGTTACGAGCAGTACTTC. Its translation: CASSLIDSRSYEQYF. This rearrangement joins TRBV5-1 to TRBJ2-7, with no clear D. The CDR3 is 15 amino acids. The germline V gene has CDR1 SGHRS and CDR2 YFSETQ. V lost 1 base and J 4 bases, leaving 15 bases between the germline ends.

The gene calls are TRBV11-2 and TRBJ1-1; D unresolved. The CDR3 covers 15 residues. The V gene's germline CDR1 is SGHAT and CDR2 FQNNGV. V lost 0 bases and J lost 4, with 12 bases in between. CDR3 in amino acids: CASSLDTLGSTEAFF. In nucleotides, the CDR3 is TGTGCCAGCAGCTTAGATACCCTGGGGAGCACTGAAGCTTTCTTT.

This clone was counted a single time. The genes are TRBV9 and TRBJ2-5; 12 nucleotides match TRBD2. Germline V gives CDR1 SGDLS, CDR2 YYNGEE. Losses at the gene ends were 4 bases for V and 5 bases for J; bases not matched to a gene: 6. The CDR3 sequence is 15 residues long. CDR3 residues: CASSTRTSGIETQYF. The CDR3 nucleotides read TGTGCCAGCAGCACCCGGACTAGCGGGATTGAGACCCAGTACTTC.

The chain couples TRBV6-6 to TRBJ2-5; TRBD2 matches at 9 bases. The CDR3 consists of 17 residues. In germline, CDR1 is MNHNY, CDR2 SVGAGI (reference sequence). V trimming: 5 bases; J trimming: 1 base; junction bases outside the gene matches: 11. As DNA, the CDR3 is TGTGCCAGCAGTCCCCCCTTAGCGGGAGTAAGCCAAGAGACCCAGTACTTC. It encodes CASSPPLAGVSQETQYF.